The 20 T cell receptor beta chains presented below share a single source sample, sequenced in a study of T cell repertoires in cytomegalovirus infection. TCRdb recomputed calls from the reads with MiXCR, one row per CDR3 protein. The table includes roughly 500,000 distinct CDR3 sequences, around 10% detected once. The material sequenced was PBMCs. Receptors originate from a human donor in good health (CMV status not recorded). Some clones in this sample may be carry-over from other donors' samples.

The chain is built from TRBV5-6 and TRBJ1-2; the D is unclear. V shed 0 bases and J shed 3 bases, with 9 bases lying between them. Germline-derived CDR1 and CDR2 are SGHDT and YYEEEE. The CDR3 covers 14 residues. The CDR3 coding sequence is TGTGCCAGCAGCTTGGGTGGTTCTTACTATGGCTACACCTTC. Translating it yields CASSLGGSYYGYTF.

The table lists this clonotype with many counts. J is TRBJ2-3 and V is TRBV5-4; the D call may be TRBD1 or TRBD2 (7 bases each). V was shortened by 2 bases and J by 5 bases, with 12 bases between the two germline ends. This CDR3 comprises 14 residues. CDR1 and CDR2 from the germline V gene are SGHNT and YYREEE (reference sequence). CDR3 nucleotide sequence: TGTGCCAGCAGCTTCACAGGGGAGGGAGATACGCAGTATTTT. Translating it yields CASSFTGEGDTQYF.

The genes are TRBV18 and TRBJ2-4; 8 nucleotides agree with TRBD1. The germline CDR1 and CDR2 sequences are KGHSH and LQKENI. The CDR3 is 16 residues long. V gave up 0 bases and J gave up 7 bases; unmatched junction bases: 8. DNA of the CDR3: TGTGCCAGCTCACCACCGTCTGGCAGGGGGCAGAACATTCAGTACTTC. Protein: CASSPPSGRGQNIQYF.

This clonotype appeared many times. The chain links TRBV28 to TRBJ1-1; the D is unclear. Germline assignment: CDR1 MDHEN and CDR2 SYDVKM. The CDR3 is made up of 11 amino acids. Trimming stripped 10 bases from V and 1 base from J, with 7 bases between. CDR3 sequence reads: CATHENTEAFF. The CDR3 DNA is TGTGCCACCCATGAGAACACTGAAGCTTTCTTT.

This clonotype showed up many times. This sequence joins TRBV28 and TRBJ2-1, with no clear D. Germline V gives CDR1 MDHEN, CDR2 SYDVKM. The CDR3 is made up of 11 amino acids. V lost 5 bases and J lost 3, with 2 bases in between. For the CDR3, the DNA is TGTGCCAGCAGTCTCTACAATGAGCAGTTCTTC. Its protein is CASSLYNEQFF.

This clonotype has at least ten counts. V is TRBV20-1 and J is TRBJ2-7, with 8 bases fitting TRBD2. Per germline, CDR1 DFQATT and CDR2 SNEGSKA (reference sequence). V was clipped by 3 bases and J by 7 bases; unmatched bases: 14. The length of the CDR3 is 15 residues. CDR3 sequence reads: CSASDRSGGAKEQYF. The CDR3 region has the DNA TGCAGTGCTAGCGATCGAAGCGGGGGAGCGAAGGAGCAGTACTTC.

This clonotype occurred a few times. The chain recombines TRBV7-9 with TRBJ1-2; TRBD1 aligns across 8 bases. Germline V gene lookup returns CDR1 SEHNR and CDR2 FQNEAQ (reference sequence). The CDR3 length is 13 residues. Germline trimming cut 5 bases from V and 8 bases from J; bases unmatched to any gene: 7. In DNA, the CDR3 is TGTGCCAGCAGCAAGACAGGGGTTTTGGGCTACACCTTC. Translating it yields CASSKTGVLGYTF. The full variable domain, rest sourced from reference TRBV7-9 and TRBJ1-2, is DTGVSQNPRHKITKRGQNVTFRCDPISEHNRLYWYRQTLGQGPEFLTYFQNEAQLEKSRLLSDRFSAERPKGSFSTLEIQRTEQGDSAMYLCASSKTGVLGYTFGSGTRLTVV.

In the case of this clonotype: This may be a read error, as it is one base from a much larger clone. This chain uses TRBV10-2 with TRBJ1-1, with D possibly matching TRBD1 (5 bases). Germline V gene sequence: CDR1 WSHSY, CDR2 SAAADI. The CDR3 is 11 residues long. The CDR3: CASNQGTEALF. For the CDR3, the DNA is TGCGCCAGCAATCAGGGCACTGAAGCTTTATTT.

This clonotype has just a few counts. The CDR3: CASSPNRGATNEKLFF. CDR3 sequence (DNA): TGTGCCAGCAGCCCGAACCGCGGTGCAACTAATGAAAAACTGTTTTTT. The chain joins TRBV7-8 to TRBJ1-4; unclear D gene. CDR1 and CDR2 from the germline V gene are SGHVS and FQNEAQ. The CDR3 runs to 16 residues. Trimming left V 5 bases short and J 0 bases short, with 13 bases between. The full variable domain, its missing parts supplied by reference TRBV7-8 and TRBJ1-4, is GAGVSQSPRYKVAKRGQDVALRCDPISGHVSLFWYQQALGQGPEFLTYFQNEAQLDKSGLPSDRFFAERPEGSVSTLKIQRTQQEDSAVYLCASSPNRGATNEKLFFGSGTQLSVL.

Ten or more counts support this clonotype. This chain links TRBV4-2 with TRBJ2-7, with D hard to call. Germline values: CDR1 LGHNA, CDR2 YNFKEQ. Trimming took off 1 base at V and 0 bases at J, with 10 bases between the two ends. The CDR3 is made up of 15 amino acids. CDR3 residues: CASSQGRGTSYEQYF. Here the CDR3 DNA reads TGTGCCAGCAGCCAAGGTCGTGGAACCTCCTACGAGCAGTACTTC.

The sample holds many counts of this clonotype. The chain links TRBV20-1 to TRBJ2-7, with 8 bases identical to TRBD1. This CDR3 is 13 amino acids long. Germline V lookup: CDR1 DFQATT, CDR2 SNEGSKA (reference sequence). Trimming took 3 bases from V and 2 from J; bases not matched to a gene: 3. The CDR3 DNA follows: TGCAGTGCTAGGGGACAGGTGACCTACGAGCAGTACTTC. This encodes CSARGQVTYEQYF.

This clonotype was observed at least ten times. The chain employs TRBV28 and TRBJ2-5; D remains unclear. The germline V and J ends were trimmed by 5 bases and 5 bases, with 9 bases remaining between them. The germline gives CDR1 MDHEN, CDR2 SYDVKM. The CDR3 is 12 residues long. For the CDR3, the DNA is TGTGCCAGCAGTCCGGCAAGTGAGACCCAGTACTTC. It specifies CASSPASETQYF.

This clonotype was found many times. The chain links TRBV5-1 to TRBJ2-7, with TRBD2 as a possible D gene (5 bases). The V and J ends lost 4 bases and 5 bases respectively, with 22 bases between them. The CDR3 runs to 16 residues. Per the germline V gene, CDR1 is SGHRS and CDR2 is YFSETQ. CDR3 nucleotides: TGCGCCAGCAGCGCTAGCTACTACTCGGATTGGGACGAGCAGTACTTC. Translation gives CASSASYYSDWDEQYF.

This clonotype was recorded many times. The chain joins TRBV10-3 to TRBJ1-2; perhaps TRBD1 as D (6 bases). Germline CDR1 is ENHRY and CDR2 is SYGVKD. CDR3 size: 13 residues. Trimming took 0 bases from V and 6 from J, leaving 8 bases between them. Here the CDR3 reads CAISESQGDGYTF. CDR3 nucleotides: TGTGCCATCAGTGAGTCACAGGGTGATGGCTACACCTTC.

The table lists this clonotype with a few counts. The chain joins TRBV2 to TRBJ2-1; a weak D match, TRBD2 (6 bases). Germline-derived CDR1 and CDR2 are SNHLY and FYNNEI. The CDR3 has 15 amino acids. V was trimmed by 6 bases and J by 0 bases, leaving 12 bases between them. The CDR3 sequence is CASRSTSTSYNEQFF. The CDR3 DNA sequence: TGTGCCAGCAGGTCCACTAGCACCTCCTACAATGAGCAGTTCTTC.

The sample holds a few counts of this clonotype. CDR3 DNA: TGTGCCATCAGTGAGTCGGCAGGGGGCAAAACCGGGGAGCTGTTTTTT. Amino acids: CAISESAGGKTGELFF. This chain links TRBV10-3 with TRBJ2-2; 8 bases agree with TRBD1. Germline CDR1 and CDR2: ENHRY and SYGVKD. This CDR3 has 16 residues. Trimming removed 0 bases from V and 5 bases from J; junction bases left unmatched: 5.

This clonotype has only a few counts. This chain connects TRBV7-9 to TRBJ2-1, with a tentative D call TRBD1 (6 bases). CDR1 SEHNR and CDR2 FQNEAQ come from the germline V gene (reference sequence). This CDR3 contains 15 residues. Trimming removed 1 base from V and 2 bases from J, with 9 bases in between. The DNA of the CDR3 is TGTGCCAGCAGCTTAGGGCGGACAGCCTACAATGAGCAGTTCTTC. It translates to CASSLGRTAYNEQFF.

This clonotype was counted many times. This chain joins TRBV7-9 and TRBJ2-1; D gene uncertain. V lost 6 bases, J lost 4 bases, and 7 bases lay in between. This CDR3 has 12 residues. Germline loops: CDR1 SEHNR, CDR2 FQNEAQ (reference sequence). The CDR3 DNA is TGTGCCAGCAGTGACCGGTACAATGAGCAGTTCTTC. Encoded protein: CASSDRYNEQFF.

The chain uses TRBV20-1 and TRBJ2-1; TRBD2 is a possible D gene (7 bases). V was trimmed by 5 bases and J by 3 bases, leaving 17 bases between them. The CDR3 runs to 15 residues. CDR1 and CDR2 from the germline V gene are DFQATT and SNEGSKA (reference sequence). The CDR3 is CSAPGRRDNYNEQFF. Written as DNA, the CDR3 is TGCAGTGCTCCCGGGAGGAGGGACAACTACAATGAGCAGTTCTTC.

V gene TRBV11-1 combines with J gene TRBJ2-7; D gene uncertain. This CDR3 comprises 13 residues. Trimming took 1 base from V and 4 from J, leaving 8 bases between them. Germline V lookup: CDR1 SGHAT, CDR2 FQDESV (reference sequence). CDR3 sequence reads: CASSLERPYEQYF. The CDR3 nucleotides are TGTGCCAGCAGCTTAGAGCGACCGTACGAGCAGTACTTC.